One and the same sample provided the 29 T cell receptor beta chains below, sequenced in a study of T cells after yellow fever vaccination. MiXCR, applied by TCRdb to the 5' RACE reads, yields one record per CDR3 protein. The sample comprises some 220,000 distinct CDR3 sequences, roughly 3.3% of which are singletons, and 3.2% rests with the top ten. The input for sequencing was CD4+ T cells sorted from PBMCs, taken 10 days after the yellow fever booster vaccination. Receptor source: a man younger than 35 who received the YFV17D yellow fever vaccine.

There are many counts of this clonotype. This chain links TRBV9 with TRBJ2-1; 10 nucleotides align to TRBD2. The V gene's germline CDR1 is SGDLS and CDR2 YYNGEE. Trimming took 4 bases from V and 6 from J; bases not matched to a gene: 7. The CDR3 sequence is 15 residues long. DNA of the CDR3: TGTGCCAGCAGCCCCCTAGCGGGGGCCATCAATGAGCAGTTCTTC. Translated: CASSPLAGAINEQFF.

The chain couples TRBV10-3 to TRBJ1-2, with TRBD1 as a possible D gene (6 bases). Germline values: CDR1 ENHRY, CDR2 SYGVKD. With 6 bases removed from V and 4 bases from J, the gap between germline ends came to 15 bases. This CDR3 comprises 14 residues. The CDR3 protein is CAIRGSGAGYGYTF. DNA for the CDR3: TGTGCCATCAGGGGGTCAGGGGCTGGCTATGGCTACACCTTC.

This clonotype has ten or more counts. The chain employs TRBV7-2 and TRBJ2-2; D is unresolved. This CDR3 region has 15 residues. V was clipped by 5 bases and J by 1 base, with 11 bases between them. In germline, CDR1 is SGHTA, CDR2 FQGNSA. CDR3 coding DNA: TGTGCCAGCAGCCCCATATCCTGGAACACCGGGGAGCTGTTTTTT. Residues: CASSPISWNTGELFF.

This clonotype was observed at least ten times. The V and J genes are TRBV19 and TRBJ2-1; perhaps TRBD2 as D (5 bases). This CDR3 comprises 12 residues. The V gene lost 4 bases and the J gene lost 9 bases, with 10 bases spanning the gap. From germline, CDR1 is LNHDA and CDR2 SQIVND (reference sequence). The CDR3 DNA sequence: TGTGCCAGTAGTACAGAGGGCCGTGAGCAGTTCTTC. This encodes CASSTEGREQFF.

Many counts were recorded for this clonotype. The chain has TRBV2 and TRBJ1-2; D gene unclear. Trimming cost V 7 bases and J 8 bases, with 17 bases left between them. The CDR3 loop spans 13 amino acids. CDR1 is SNHLY, CDR2 FYNNEI, per germline. The CDR3 loop reads CASKVSASEGYTF. The CDR3 DNA reads TGTGCCAGCAAAGTGTCGGCCTCTGAGGGCTACACCTTC. Together with reference TRBV2 and TRBJ1-2, the CDR3 gives the full variable domain: EPEVTQTPSHQVTQMGQEVILRCVPISNHLYFYWYRQILGQKVEFLVSFYNNEISEKSEIFDDQFSVERPDGSNFTLKIRSTKLEDSAMYFCASKVSASEGYTFGSGTRLTVV.

The chain carries TRBV7-2 and TRBJ2-1; weak D call: TRBD2 (5 bases). Germline loops: CDR1 SGHTA, CDR2 FQGNSA. The V end lost 0 bases, the J end lost 5 bases, and 11 bases lay between the germline ends. This CDR3 has 15 residues. The CDR3: CASSLAGSLDNEQFF. In nucleotides, the CDR3 is TGTGCCAGCAGCTTAGCAGGGAGTTTGGACAATGAGCAGTTCTTC. Full variable domain (missing parts from reference TRBV7-2 and TRBJ2-1): GAGVSQSPSNKVTEKGKDVELRCDPISGHTALYWYRQSLGQGLEFLIYFQGNSAPDKSGLPSDRFSAERTGGSVSTLTIQRTQQEDSAVYLCASSLAGSLDNEQFFGPGTRLTVL.

The chain joins TRBV27 to TRBJ1-4, with D perhaps TRBD1 (5 bases). V lost 6 bases, J lost 7 bases, and 9 bases lay in between. Germline values: CDR1 MNHEY, CDR2 SMNVEV (reference sequence). The CDR3 covers 12 residues. The CDR3 region has the DNA TGTGCCAGCAGAGGACAAGCTGAAAAACTGTTTTTT. This encodes CASRGQAEKLFF. The variable domain in full, with the rest retrieved from reference TRBV27 and TRBJ1-4, is EAQVTQNPRYLITVTGKKLTVTCSQNMNHEYMSWYRQDPGLGLRQIYYSMNVEVTDKGDVPEGYKVSRKEKRNFPLILESPSPNQTSLYFCASRGQAEKLFFGSGTQLSVL.

This clonotype has more than one count but fewer than ten. This chain joins TRBV7-6 and TRBJ2-7; D is possibly TRBD2 (6 bases). The germline V gene has CDR1 SGHVS and CDR2 FNYEAQ. The CDR3 is made up of 15 amino acids. The V and J ends lost 7 bases and 5 bases respectively, with 21 bases between them. The CDR3 protein is CASTLSGTQGNEQYF. DNA for the CDR3: TGTGCCAGCACTCTGTCCGGGACTCAAGGCAACGAGCAGTACTTC.

V usage is TRBV7-3 and J usage is TRBJ2-2; D possibly corresponds to TRBD2 (5 bases). Germline CDR1 SGHTA, CDR2 FQGTGA. V was pared by 0 bases and J by 0 bases, with 11 bases between. The CDR3 totals 17 residues. In DNA, the CDR3 is TGTGCCAGCAGCTTAACCCCGGACTCTGCGAACACCGGGGAGCTGTTTTTT. It specifies CASSLTPDSANTGELFF.

V gene TRBV4-3 combines with J gene TRBJ2-2, with D perhaps matching TRBD1 or TRBD2 (6 bases each). The CDR3 spans 16 residues. Per the germline V gene, CDR1 is LGHNA and CDR2 is YSLEER. V lost 0 bases and J 2 bases, leaving 10 bases between the germline ends. The CDR3 DNA follows: TGCGCCAGCAGCCAAGAGACGGGGGCCAACACCGGGGAGCTGTTTTTT. Protein: CASSQETGANTGELFF.

V and J are TRBV3-1 and TRBJ1-2; D possibly corresponds to TRBD1 (5 bases). The CDR3 is 11 amino acids. V gave up 5 bases and J gave up 8 bases, with 9 bases separating them. Germline V gene sequence: CDR1 LGHDT, CDR2 YNNKEL (reference sequence). The CDR3 reads CASSDPGGYTF. As DNA, the CDR3 is TGTGCCAGCAGCGACCCAGGGGGCTACACCTTC. Drawing the rest from reference TRBV3-1 and TRBJ1-2, the complete variable domain is DTAVSQTPKYLVTQMGNDKSIKCEQNLGHDTMYWYKQDSKKFLKIMFSYNNKELIINETVPNRFSPKSPDKAHLNLHINSLELGDSAVYFCASSDPGGYTFGSGTRLTVV.

This chain connects TRBV5-1 to TRBJ2-5; a weak D match, TRBD2 (5 bases). Looked up from germline, CDR1 is SGHRS and CDR2 is YFSETQ. The CDR3 is made up of 15 amino acids. The V and J ends lost 1 base and 5 bases respectively, with 15 bases between them. The CDR3 protein is CASSLPSTVSETQYF. The CDR3 DNA is TGCGCCAGCAGCTTGCCTAGCACCGTCAGTGAGACCCAGTACTTC.

This chain joins TRBV6-5 and TRBJ1-2; TRBD1 is a possible D gene (6 bases). CDR1 is MNHEY and CDR2 is SVGAGI in the germline V gene. The CDR3 is 15 residues long. V lost 10 bases and J lost 8, with 26 bases in between. The CDR3 loop is CATSGQTYINRGYTF. The CDR3 coding sequence is TGTGCCACCTCGGGACAAACCTATATTAACCGCGGCTACACCTTC.

This clonotype has a count of ten or more. This chain uses TRBV7-2 with TRBJ1-2; D might be TRBD1 (5 bases). The V and J ends lost 0 bases and 7 bases respectively, with 12 bases between them. Germline lookup yields CDR1 SGHTA and CDR2 FQGNSA. The CDR3 is 14 amino acids. CDR3 nucleotides: TGTGCCAGCAGCTTAGCCGGCGGGGGGAGTGGCTACACCTTC. Amino acid sequence: CASSLAGGGSGYTF.

This chain joins TRBV5-8 and TRBJ2-1; perhaps TRBD2 as D (6 bases). The V and J ends lost 4 bases and 5 bases respectively, with 16 bases between them. The CDR3 is 15 residues long. CDR1 is SGHTS and CDR2 is YDEGEE in the germline V gene. This CDR3 is CASSLRGGWDNEQFF. CDR3 sequence (DNA): TGTGCCAGCAGCCTGCGGGGTGGCTGGGACAATGAGCAGTTCTTC.

At least ten counts were recorded for this clonotype. V gene TRBV6-2 or TRBV6-3 combines with J gene TRBJ2-1; 12 bases map to TRBD2. Trimming took 5 bases from V and 7 from J; bases not matched to a gene: 6. The CDR3 is 15 residues long. Germline V gives CDR1 MNHEY, CDR2 SVGEGT. Here the CDR3 DNA reads TGTGCCAGCAGTGAGACTAGCGGGAGCTCTAATGAGCAGTTCTTC. Translating it yields CASSETSGSSNEQFF.

This rearrangement joins TRBV19 to TRBJ2-5, with D perhaps TRBD1 (6 bases). CDR3 size: 14 residues. V shed 6 bases and J shed 5 bases, with 16 bases lying between them. CDR1 LNHDA and CDR2 SQIVND come from the germline V gene (reference sequence). In nucleotides, the CDR3 is TGTGCCAGTAGCAGAGGGGGACGACCGGAGACCCAGTACTTC. It translates to CASSRGGRPETQYF.

This clonotype was detected many times. V is TRBV6-2 or TRBV6-3 and J is TRBJ1-1; D might be TRBD1 (5 bases). The V gene's germline CDR1 is MNHEY and CDR2 SVGEGT. V lost 6 bases and J lost 4, with 12 bases in between. This CDR3 contains 13 residues. This CDR3 reads CASRGRGSTEAFF. Here the CDR3 DNA reads TGTGCCAGCAGGGGAAGGGGAAGCACTGAAGCTTTCTTT.

On this clonotype itself: A clone one base away is much larger, so this may be a read error. The chain joins TRBV6-5 to TRBJ2-7; no definite D call. V was trimmed by 5 bases and J by 6 bases, leaving 14 bases between them. From germline, CDR1 is MNHEY and CDR2 SVGAGI. This CDR3 has 13 residues. CDR3 sequence reads: CASSAQVRVEQYF. The CDR3 coding sequence is TGTGCCAGCAGTGCCCAGGTTAGGGTCGAGCAGTACTTC.

This chain uses TRBV20-1 with TRBJ1-6, with D possibly being TRBD1 (5 bases). This CDR3 is built from 15 residues. V gave up 5 bases and J gave up 12 bases, with 23 bases separating them. Germline V gene lookup returns CDR1 DFQATT and CDR2 SNEGSKA (reference sequence). CDR3: CSARTSGTSGGPLHF. CDR3 DNA sequence: TGCAGTGCTCGGACAAGCGGGACCTCTGGGGGACCCCTCCACTTT.

This clonotype was seen only a few times. The chain uses TRBV5-1 and TRBJ2-1, with D tentatively TRBD1 (6 bases). The length of the CDR3 is 13 residues. The ends were cut back, 0 bases at V and 8 bases at J, with 9 bases in the middle. The germline gives CDR1 SGHRS, CDR2 YFSETQ. The CDR3 coding sequence is TGCGCCAGCAGCTTGGTACAGGGCTATGAGCAGTTCTTC. Its translation: CASSLVQGYEQFF.

The table lists this clonotype with many counts. The chain recombines TRBV4-2 with TRBJ2-3, with D maybe TRBD1 (6 bases). Trimming pared 4 bases from V and 4 bases from J, leaving 9 bases between. CDR1 LGHNA and CDR2 YNFKEQ come from the germline V gene. This CDR3 is built from 13 residues. This chain's CDR3 is CASSRRGSDTQYF. The CDR3 nucleotides are TGTGCCAGCAGCCGAAGGGGGTCAGATACGCAGTATTTT.

This chain links TRBV7-3 with TRBJ2-3; 9 nucleotides match TRBD2. Unmatched junction bases numbered 5, after V lost 2 bases and J lost 5 bases. There are 15 residues in the CDR3. Germline V gene data show CDR1 as SGHTA and CDR2 as FQGTGA. Here the CDR3 reads CASSLGSGGIDTQYF. The CDR3 DNA follows: TGTGCCAGCAGCTTAGGTAGCGGGGGCATAGATACGCAGTATTTT.

This clonotype showed up many times. The chain has TRBV10-2 and TRBJ2-1; D is undetermined. V was trimmed by 7 bases and J by 2 bases, leaving 9 bases between them. Germline V lookup: CDR1 WSHSY, CDR2 SAAADI. The CDR3 covers 13 residues. CDR3: CASNLGAYNEQFF. The CDR3 DNA sequence: TGCGCCAGCAACCTGGGCGCCTACAATGAGCAGTTCTTC.

This clonotype was seen at least ten times. J is TRBJ1-2 and V is TRBV10-2, with 8 bases lining up with TRBD1. Unmatched junction bases numbered 4, after V lost 3 bases and J lost 7 bases. The CDR3 runs to 13 residues. Germline V gene data show CDR1 as WSHSY and CDR2 as SAAADI. CDR3 protein: CASSEQGVPGYTF. The DNA for the CDR3 is TGCGCCAGCAGTGAACAGGGGGTTCCTGGCTACACCTTC.

The V call is TRBV21-1, the J call TRBJ1-1. TRBV21-1 is noted as a pseudogene. This CDR3 spans 15 amino acids. In DNA, the CDR3 is TGTGCCATTCCCCGGGGGGAGGGACGTTGGACTGAAGCTTTCTTT. Residues: CAIPRGEGRWTEAFF.

There are many counts of this clonotype. V and J are TRBV6-5 and TRBJ2-1, with D possibly being TRBD2 (5 bases). This CDR3 is built from 12 residues. Germline V gene data show CDR1 as MNHEY and CDR2 as SVGAGI. V was clipped by 10 bases and J by 6 bases, with 13 bases between them. CDR3 nucleotide sequence: TGTGCCACCCCCCCAGGAGGCAATGAGCAGTTCTTC. It codes for CATPPGGNEQFF.

This chain joins TRBV5-1 and TRBJ2-1; 7 bases agree with TRBD2. The CDR3 runs to 15 residues. Germline V CDR1 and CDR2: SGHRS, YFSETQ. V lost 0 bases, J lost 9 bases, and 9 bases stayed unmatched. DNA of the CDR3: TGCGCCAGCAGCTTGGGAAGCGGGGAGCGGGGTGAGCAGTTCTTC. Translation gives CASSLGSGERGEQFF.

This clonotype was found a few times. This chain uses TRBV28 with TRBJ2-1; the D gene is possibly TRBD2 (6 bases). The CDR3 has 15 residues. Trimming pared 3 bases from V and 9 bases from J, leaving 18 bases between. Germline CDR1 reads MDHEN; CDR2 reads SYDVKM. DNA of the CDR3: TGTGCCAGCAGTTTGCCTAGCGTCTCCAGAGGTGAGCAGTTCTTC. Amino acid sequence: CASSLPSVSRGEQFF. Full variable domain (outside the CDR3, taken from reference TRBV28 and TRBJ2-1): DVKVTQSSRYLVKRTGEKVFLECVQDMDHENMFWYRQDPGLGLRLIYFSYDVKMKEKGDIPEGYSVSREKKERFSLILESASTNQTSMYLCASSLPSVSRGEQFFGPGTRLTVL.